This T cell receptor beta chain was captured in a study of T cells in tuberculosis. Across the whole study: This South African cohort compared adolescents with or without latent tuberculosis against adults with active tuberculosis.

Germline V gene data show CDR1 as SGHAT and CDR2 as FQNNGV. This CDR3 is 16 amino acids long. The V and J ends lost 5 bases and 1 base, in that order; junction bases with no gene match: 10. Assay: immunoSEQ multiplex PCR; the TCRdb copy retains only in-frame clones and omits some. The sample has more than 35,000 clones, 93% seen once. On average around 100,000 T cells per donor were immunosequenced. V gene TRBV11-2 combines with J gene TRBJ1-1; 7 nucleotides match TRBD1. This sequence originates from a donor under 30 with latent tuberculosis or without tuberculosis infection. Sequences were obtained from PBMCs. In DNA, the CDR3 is TGTGCCAGCAGCACATTTGAGACAGGGAAGAACACTGAAGCTTTCTTT. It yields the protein CASSTFETGKNTEAFF.